This TCR beta chain was retrieved from a study of T cells in Graves' hyperthyroidism and ophthalmopathy. On the study more broadly: Peripheral blood was obtained at initial diagnosis, preceding any treatment.

As to this clonotype: What it recognizes is unknown.

The CDR3 runs to 14 residues. Germline V gene lookup returns CDR1 SNHLY and CDR2 FYNNEI. The ends were cut back, 5 bases at V and 4 bases at J, with 12 bases in the middle. The TCR beta CDR3 regions underwent amplification using RNA transcripts as the source. With the HTBI primer set, the TCR CDR3 went through a first round of RT-PCR. TCRdb re-called the multiplex PCR reads with MiXCR, one entry per CDR3 protein. Of 300,000 to 350,000 distinct CDR3 sequences listed, around 20% were seen once; the top ten hold around 45%. Whole-study findings and limits: A 13 V-J signature model discriminated ophthalmopathy versus stable hyperthyroidism.

Sequenced material: blood. The sequence was collected from a woman between 45 and 60 years old with Graves' hyperthyroidism. This sequence joins TRBV2 and TRBJ1-5; TRBD1 is a possible D gene (6 bases). The CDR3 sequence: CASSPRGTNQPQHF. CDR3 DNA sequence: TGTGCCAGCAGTCCCAGGGGTACGAATCAGCCCCAGCATTTT.